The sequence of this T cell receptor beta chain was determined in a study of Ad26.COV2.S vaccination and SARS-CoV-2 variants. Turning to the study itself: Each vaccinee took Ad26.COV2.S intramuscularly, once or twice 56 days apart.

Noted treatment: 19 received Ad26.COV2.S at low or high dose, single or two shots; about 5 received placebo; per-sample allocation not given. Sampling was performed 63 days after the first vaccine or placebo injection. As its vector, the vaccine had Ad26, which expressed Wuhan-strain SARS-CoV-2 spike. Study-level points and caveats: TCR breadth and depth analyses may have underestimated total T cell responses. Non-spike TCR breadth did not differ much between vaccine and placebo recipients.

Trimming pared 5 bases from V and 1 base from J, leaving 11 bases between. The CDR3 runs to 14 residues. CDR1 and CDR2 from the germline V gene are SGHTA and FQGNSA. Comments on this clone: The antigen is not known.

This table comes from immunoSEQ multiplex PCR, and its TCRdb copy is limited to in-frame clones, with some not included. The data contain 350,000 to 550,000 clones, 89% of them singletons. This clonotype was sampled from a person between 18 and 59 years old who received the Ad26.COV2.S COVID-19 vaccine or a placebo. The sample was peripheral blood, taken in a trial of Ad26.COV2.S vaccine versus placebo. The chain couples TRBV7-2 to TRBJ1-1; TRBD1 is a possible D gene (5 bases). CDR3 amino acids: CASSLLGQNTEAFF. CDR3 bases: TGTGCCAGCAGCCTATTAGGACAGAACACTGAAGCTTTCTTT.